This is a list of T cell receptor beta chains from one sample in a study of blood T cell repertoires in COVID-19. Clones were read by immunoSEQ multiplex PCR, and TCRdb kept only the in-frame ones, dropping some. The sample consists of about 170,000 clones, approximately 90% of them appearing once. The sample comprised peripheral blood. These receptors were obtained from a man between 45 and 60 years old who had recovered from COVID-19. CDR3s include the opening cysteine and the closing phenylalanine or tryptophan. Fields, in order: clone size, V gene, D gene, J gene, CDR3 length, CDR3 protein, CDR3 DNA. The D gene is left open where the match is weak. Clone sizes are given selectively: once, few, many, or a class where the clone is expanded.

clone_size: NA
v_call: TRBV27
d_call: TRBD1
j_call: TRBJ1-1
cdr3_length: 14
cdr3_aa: CASSARGRETEAFF
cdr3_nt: TGTGCCAGCAGTGCAAGGGGGCGAGAGACTGAAGCTTTCTTT

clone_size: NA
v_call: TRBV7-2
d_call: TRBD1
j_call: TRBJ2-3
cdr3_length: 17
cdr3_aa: CASSPRGLAASTDTQYF
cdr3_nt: TGTGCCAGCAGCCCCAGGGGGCTGGCGGCTAGCACAGATACGCAGTATTTT

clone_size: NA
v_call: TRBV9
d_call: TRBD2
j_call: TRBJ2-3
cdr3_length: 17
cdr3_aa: CASSVARLAGGTDTQYF
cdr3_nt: TGTGCCAGCAGCGTAGCGAGACTAGCGGGAGGAACAGATACGCAGTATTTT

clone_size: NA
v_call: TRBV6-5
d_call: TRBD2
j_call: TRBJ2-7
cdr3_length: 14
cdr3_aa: CASTTLASGYEQYF
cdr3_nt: TGTGCCAGCACTACACTAGCGAGCGGGTACGAGCAGTACTTC

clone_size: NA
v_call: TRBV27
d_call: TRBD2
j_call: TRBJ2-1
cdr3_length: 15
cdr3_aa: CASKGLAGGFNEQFF
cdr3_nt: TGTGCCAGCAAAGGACTAGCGGGGGGTTTCAATGAGCAGTTCTTC

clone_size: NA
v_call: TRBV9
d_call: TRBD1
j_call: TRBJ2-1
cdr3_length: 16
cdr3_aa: CASSVGGTGRLDEQFF
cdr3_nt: TGTGCCAGCAGCGTAGGAGGGACAGGGCGCCTCGATGAGCAGTTCTTC

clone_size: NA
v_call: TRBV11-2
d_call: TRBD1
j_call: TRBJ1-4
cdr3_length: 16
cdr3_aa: CASSLYPGQINEKLFF
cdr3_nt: TGTGCCAGCAGCCTGTATCCGGGACAGATCAATGAAAAACTGTTTTTT

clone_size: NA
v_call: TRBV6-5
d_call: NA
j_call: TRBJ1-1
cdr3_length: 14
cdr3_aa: CASSYFSMNTEAFF
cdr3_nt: TGTGCCAGCAGTTATTTTTCTATGAACACTGAAGCTTTCTTT

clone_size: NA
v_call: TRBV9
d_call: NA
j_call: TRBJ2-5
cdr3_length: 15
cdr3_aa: CASSVISGGQETQYF
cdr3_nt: TGTGCCAGCAGCGTAATTTCCGGGGGACAAGAGACCCAGTACTTC

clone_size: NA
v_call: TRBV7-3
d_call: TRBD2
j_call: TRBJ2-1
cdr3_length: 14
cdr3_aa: CASSPSGGAGEQFF
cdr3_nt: TGTGCCAGCAGCCCTAGCGGGGGGGCGGGTGAGCAGTTCTTC

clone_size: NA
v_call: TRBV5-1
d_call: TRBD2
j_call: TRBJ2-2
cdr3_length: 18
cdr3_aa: CASSLAVTSGGNTGELFF
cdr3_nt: TGCGCCAGCAGCTTGGCCGTAACTAGCGGGGGGAACACCGGGGAGCTGTTTTTT

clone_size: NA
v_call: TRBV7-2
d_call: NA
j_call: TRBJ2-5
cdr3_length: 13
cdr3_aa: CASSLALRETQYF
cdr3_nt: TGTGCCAGCAGCTTAGCGCTGCGGGAGACCCAGTACTTC

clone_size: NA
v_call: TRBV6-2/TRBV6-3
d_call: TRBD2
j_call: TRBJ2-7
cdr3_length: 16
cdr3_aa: CASSYGLAGGVDEQYF
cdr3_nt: TGTGCCAGCAGTTACGGACTAGCGGGGGGGGTCGACGAGCAGTACTTC

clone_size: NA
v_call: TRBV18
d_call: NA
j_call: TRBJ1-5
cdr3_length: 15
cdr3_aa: CASSRGWGSNQPQHF
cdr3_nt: TGTGCCAGCTCGCGCGGGTGGGGTAGCAATCAGCCCCAGCATTTT

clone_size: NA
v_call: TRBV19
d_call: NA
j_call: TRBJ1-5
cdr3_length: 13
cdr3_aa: CASSWDINQPQHF
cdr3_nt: TGTGCCAGTAGTTGGGACATTAATCAGCCCCAGCATTTT

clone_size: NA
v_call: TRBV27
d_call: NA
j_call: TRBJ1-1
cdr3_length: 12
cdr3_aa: CASSFAGTEAFF
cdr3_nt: TGTGCCAGCAGTTTTGCAGGGACTGAAGCTTTCTTT

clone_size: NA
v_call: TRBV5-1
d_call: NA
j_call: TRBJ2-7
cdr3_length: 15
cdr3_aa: CASSLGQDFAYEQYF
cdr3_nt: TGCGCCAGCAGCTTGGGGCAGGATTTCGCCTACGAGCAGTACTTC

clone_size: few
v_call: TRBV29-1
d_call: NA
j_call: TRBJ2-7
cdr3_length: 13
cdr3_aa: CSVRRVDSYEQYF
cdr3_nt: TGCAGCGTTCGACGGGTGGACTCCTACGAGCAGTACTTC

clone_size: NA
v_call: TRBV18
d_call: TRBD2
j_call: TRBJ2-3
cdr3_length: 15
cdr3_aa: CASSRNSGGTDTQYF
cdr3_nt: TGTGCCAGCTCACGGAATAGCGGGGGCACAGATACGCAGTATTTT

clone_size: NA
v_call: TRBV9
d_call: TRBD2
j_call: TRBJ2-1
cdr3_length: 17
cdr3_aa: CASSLNGLAGVLNEQFF
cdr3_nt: TGTGCCAGCAGCCTAAATGGACTAGCGGGGGTCCTGAATGAGCAGTTCTTC

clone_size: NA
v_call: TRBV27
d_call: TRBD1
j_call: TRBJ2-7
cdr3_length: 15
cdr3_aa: CATSNGGTGSPEQYF
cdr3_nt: TGTGCCACTTCGAATGGGGGGACAGGGTCCCCCGAGCAGTACTTC

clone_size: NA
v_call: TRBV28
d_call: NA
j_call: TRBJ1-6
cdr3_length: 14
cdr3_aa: CASSSHTAISPLHF
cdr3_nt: TGTGCCAGCAGTTCCCATACAGCTATTTCACCCCTCCACTTT

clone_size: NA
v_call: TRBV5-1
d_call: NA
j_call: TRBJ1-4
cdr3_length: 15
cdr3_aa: CASRSSRATNEKLFF
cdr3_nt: TGCGCCAGCAGGAGTTCAAGAGCAACTAATGAAAAACTGTTTTTT

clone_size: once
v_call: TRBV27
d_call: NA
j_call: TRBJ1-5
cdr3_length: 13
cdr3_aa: CASSKTGTQPQHF
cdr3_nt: TGTGCCAGCAGTAAAACGGGAACTCAGCCCCAGCATTTT

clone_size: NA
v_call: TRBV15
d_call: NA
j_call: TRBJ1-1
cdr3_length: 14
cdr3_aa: CATSSDRGRAEAFF
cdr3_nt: TGTGCCACCAGCAGCGATCGGGGGAGAGCTGAAGCTTTCTTT

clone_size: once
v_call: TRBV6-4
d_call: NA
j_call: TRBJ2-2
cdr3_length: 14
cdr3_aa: CASSDSTNTGELFF
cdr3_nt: TGTGCCAGCAGTGACTCTACGAACACCGGGGAGCTGTTTTTT

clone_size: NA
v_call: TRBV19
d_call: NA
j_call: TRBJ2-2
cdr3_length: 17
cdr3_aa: CASSPKAWGSNTGELFF
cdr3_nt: TGTGCCAGTAGTCCCAAAGCCTGGGGCTCAAACACCGGGGAGCTGTTTTTT

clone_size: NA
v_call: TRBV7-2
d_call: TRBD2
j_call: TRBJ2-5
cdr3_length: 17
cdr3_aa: CASSLVVSGRGQETQYF
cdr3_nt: TGTGCCAGCAGCTTAGTGGTTAGCGGGAGAGGGCAAGAGACCCAGTACTTC

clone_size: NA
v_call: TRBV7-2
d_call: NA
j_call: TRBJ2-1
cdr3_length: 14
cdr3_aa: CASRSGGSVNEQFF
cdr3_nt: TGTGCCAGCAGATCCGGCGGTTCGGTCAATGAGCAGTTCTTC